Included here is one T cell receptor (beta chain) sequence, with context. Its antigen is as yet unknown. This entry is derived from a study of Tregs in tolerant kidney transplant recipients. Study-wide results and caveats: Expanding Tregs on activated donor B cells appeared to best identify donor-specific TCRbeta clones. No direct test of biological reproducibility was done here. Findings come from small patient numbers and require larger validation.

CD4+CD25+CD127- Tregs, CD4+CD25- non-Tregs, CD4 and CD8 cells were sorted. Assay used: immunoSEQ multiplex PCR; TCRdb lists only in-frame clones, some missing. Among some 69,000 clones listed, about 83% were seen once. The source is a human donor in good health. The sequenced sample consisted of CD4+ T cells from blood.

CDR3: CASSPRRITGTAYGYTF. CDR3 sequence (DNA): TGTGCCAGCAGCCCAAGGCGAATTACCGGGACAGCCTATGGCTACACCTTC. The chain combines TRBV7-9 with TRBJ1-2; 7 bases are a match to TRBD1. Germline V CDR1 and CDR2: SEHNR, FQNEAQ (reference sequence). There are 17 residues in the CDR3. Unmatched junction bases numbered 16, after V lost 5 bases and J lost 4 bases.